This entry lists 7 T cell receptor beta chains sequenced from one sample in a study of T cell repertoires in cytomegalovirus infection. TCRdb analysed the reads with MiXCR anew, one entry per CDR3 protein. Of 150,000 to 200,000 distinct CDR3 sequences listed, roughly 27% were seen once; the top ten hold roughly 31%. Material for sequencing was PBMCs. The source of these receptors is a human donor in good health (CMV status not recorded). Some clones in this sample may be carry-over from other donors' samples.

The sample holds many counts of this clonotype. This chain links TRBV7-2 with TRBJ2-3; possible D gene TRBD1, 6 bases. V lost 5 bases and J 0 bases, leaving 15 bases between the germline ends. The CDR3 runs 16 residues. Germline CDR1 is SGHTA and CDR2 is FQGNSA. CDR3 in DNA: TGTGCCAGCAGCGCCATAACCGGGACAAGCACAGATACGCAGTATTTT. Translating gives CASSAITGTSTDTQYF.

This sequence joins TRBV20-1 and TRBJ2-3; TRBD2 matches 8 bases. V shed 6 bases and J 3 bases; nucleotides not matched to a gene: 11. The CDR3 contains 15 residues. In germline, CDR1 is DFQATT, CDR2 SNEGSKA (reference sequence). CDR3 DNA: TGCAGTGCCCGTAATAGCGGGGAGCTTACAGATACGCAGTATTTT. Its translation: CSARNSGELTDTQYF.

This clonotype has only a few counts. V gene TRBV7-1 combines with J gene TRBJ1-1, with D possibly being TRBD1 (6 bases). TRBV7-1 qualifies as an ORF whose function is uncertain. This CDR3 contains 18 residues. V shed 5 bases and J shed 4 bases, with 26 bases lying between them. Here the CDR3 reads CASSPLSFGGRAGTEAFF. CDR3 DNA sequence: TGTGCCAGCAGCCCCCTAAGTTTCGGGGGGCGGGCGGGCACTGAAGCTTTCTTT.

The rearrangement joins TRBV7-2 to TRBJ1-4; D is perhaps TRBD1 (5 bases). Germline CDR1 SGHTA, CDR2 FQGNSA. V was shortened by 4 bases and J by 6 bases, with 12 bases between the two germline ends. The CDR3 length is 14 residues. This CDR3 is CASSSGAGDEKLFF. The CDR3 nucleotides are TGTGCCAGCAGCTCCGGGGCCGGAGATGAAAAACTGTTTTTT.

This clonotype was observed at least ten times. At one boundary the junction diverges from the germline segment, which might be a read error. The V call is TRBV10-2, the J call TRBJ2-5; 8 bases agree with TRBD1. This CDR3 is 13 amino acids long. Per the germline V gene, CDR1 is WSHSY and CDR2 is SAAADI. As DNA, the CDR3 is TGCGCCAGCAGTGGGGCAGGGGGCGCGAGGAAGGACTTC. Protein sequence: CASSGAGGARKDF.

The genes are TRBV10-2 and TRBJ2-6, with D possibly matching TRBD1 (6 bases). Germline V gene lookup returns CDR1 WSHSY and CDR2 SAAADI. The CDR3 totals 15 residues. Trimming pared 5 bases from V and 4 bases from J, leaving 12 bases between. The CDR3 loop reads CASSPQGSGANVLTF. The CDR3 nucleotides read TGCGCCAGCAGTCCACAGGGCTCCGGGGCCAACGTCCTGACTTTC.

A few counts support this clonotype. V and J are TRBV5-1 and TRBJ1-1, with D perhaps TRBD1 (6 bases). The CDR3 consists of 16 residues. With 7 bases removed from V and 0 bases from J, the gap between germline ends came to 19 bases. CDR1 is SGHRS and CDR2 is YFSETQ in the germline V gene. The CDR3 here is CASAGGGAILNTEAFF. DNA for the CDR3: TGCGCCAGCGCCGGCGGGGGGGCTATTCTGAACACTGAAGCTTTCTTT.